This is a list of T cell receptor beta chains from one sample in a study of blood T cell repertoires in COVID-19. Sequenced by immunoSEQ multiplex PCR; TCRdb stores in-frame clones only, minus some. Of 150,000 to 200,000 clones in the sample, about 85% are singletons; the top ten hold about 3%. The material sequenced was peripheral blood. The source is a human donor with acute or convalescent COVID-19. The donor label of this sample is uncertain. The CDR3 runs from the conserved cysteine through the conserved F or W. A D gene is named only where the DNA matches it firmly. Clone size is stated in some rows and not others, as once, few, many or a class when expanded.

CDR3nt: TGTGCCAGCTCATCAACTCTCCGGGACAGGGACACTGAAGCTTTCTTT
CDR3aa: CASSSTLRDRDTEAFF
v_gene: TRBV18
j_gene: TRBJ1-1
abundance: -
d_gene: TRBD1

CDR3nt: TGCGCCAGCAGCCTTCAGCGGGGGAGCACAGATACGCAGTATTTT
CDR3aa: CASSLQRGSTDTQYF
v_gene: TRBV4-1
j_gene: TRBJ2-3
abundance: -
d_gene: TRBD2

CDR3nt: TGTGCCAGCAGCCCGGGCGGTAGCGGGGGGGCCGTCGGGGAGCTGTTTTTT
CDR3aa: CASSPGGSGGAVGELFF
v_gene: TRBV5-4
j_gene: TRBJ2-2
abundance: -
d_gene: TRBD2

CDR3nt: TGTGCCTGGAAGCGGAGTCATCGCCGGACAGGGGTAAATTCACCCCTCCACTTT
CDR3aa: CAWKRSHRRTGVNSPLHF
v_gene: TRBV30
j_gene: TRBJ1-6
abundance: -
d_gene: TRBD1

CDR3nt: TGTGCCTGGAGTCCCCCGACAGGTCCTAGAAGGTACGAGCAGTACTTC
CDR3aa: CAWSPPTGPRRYEQYF
v_gene: TRBV30
j_gene: TRBJ2-7
abundance: -
d_gene: -

CDR3nt: TGTGCCAGCACTGACCAGGGCTCTAGCACAGATACGCAGTATTTT
CDR3aa: CASTDQGSSTDTQYF
v_gene: TRBV2
j_gene: TRBJ2-3
abundance: -
d_gene: -

CDR3nt: TGTGCCAGCAGCCAACACGGGACAGGCTCCGGTAATAATTCACCCCTCCACTTT
CDR3aa: CASSQHGTGSGNNSPLHF
v_gene: TRBV4-2
j_gene: TRBJ1-6
abundance: -
d_gene: TRBD1

CDR3nt: TGTGCCAGCAGCCTCGACAGGGGGCGCGGCTACACCTTC
CDR3aa: CASSLDRGRGYTF
v_gene: TRBV5-6
j_gene: TRBJ1-2
abundance: -
d_gene: TRBD1

CDR3nt: TGCGCCAGCAGCGTGACTAGCGGGGGACCAGATACGCAGTATTTT
CDR3aa: CASSVTSGGPDTQYF
v_gene: TRBV5-1
j_gene: TRBJ2-3
abundance: once
d_gene: TRBD2

CDR3nt: TGTGCCAGCAGTGTGGACAGGGGGGGTCGTCAGCCCCAGCATTTT
CDR3aa: CASSVDRGGRQPQHF
v_gene: TRBV2
j_gene: TRBJ1-5
abundance: -
d_gene: TRBD1

CDR3nt: TGTGCCTTCTTACCCGTCGGGGGAAATCAGCCCCAGCATTTT
CDR3aa: CAFLPVGGNQPQHF
v_gene: TRBV30
j_gene: TRBJ1-5
abundance: -
d_gene: -

CDR3nt: TGTGCCAGCAGCGTAGAACAGACAACTAATGAAAAACTGTTTTTT
CDR3aa: CASSVEQTTNEKLFF
v_gene: TRBV9
j_gene: TRBJ1-4
abundance: -
d_gene: -

CDR3nt: TGTGCCAGCAGCCTTACAGGGGGCTCCCCGGAAGCCCAGCATTTT
CDR3aa: CASSLTGGSPEAQHF
v_gene: TRBV7-2
j_gene: TRBJ1-5
abundance: -
d_gene: TRBD1

CDR3nt: TGTGCCAGCAGTGAAAGGGGTGTAGGATCACCCCTCCACTTT
CDR3aa: CASSERGVGSPLHF
v_gene: TRBV2
j_gene: TRBJ1-6
abundance: -
d_gene: -

CDR3nt: TGCACCAGCAGCCACCTGACTAGCGGGGGGGCAGGTGATGAGCAGTTCTTC
CDR3aa: CTSSHLTSGGAGDEQFF
v_gene: TRBV1
j_gene: TRBJ2-1
abundance: -
d_gene: -

CDR3nt: TGTGCCAGCAGTGAATTACTATCGAGCAGCAATGAGCAGTTCTTC
CDR3aa: CASSELLSSSNEQFF
v_gene: TRBV2
j_gene: TRBJ2-1
abundance: once
d_gene: -

CDR3nt: TGCGCCAGCAGCGTACAGACCGGGACAACCTACGAGCAGTACTTC
CDR3aa: CASSVQTGTTYEQYF
v_gene: TRBV5-1
j_gene: TRBJ2-7
abundance: -
d_gene: -

CDR3nt: TGCGCCAGCAGCCAAGATCCAGATCCAAGTTCACCCCTCCACTTT
CDR3aa: CASSQDPDPSSPLHF
v_gene: TRBV4-3
j_gene: TRBJ1-6
abundance: -
d_gene: -

CDR3nt: TGTGCCAGCAGGCAGCAAGAGACCCAGTACTTC
CDR3aa: CASRQQETQYF
v_gene: TRBV12-3/TRBV12-4
j_gene: TRBJ2-5
abundance: -
d_gene: -

CDR3nt: TGTGCCAGCAGCCCTCCCCCGGGACTAGCAAATGAGCAGTTCTTC
CDR3aa: CASSPPPGLANEQFF
v_gene: TRBV27
j_gene: TRBJ2-1
abundance: -
d_gene: TRBD2

CDR3nt: TGTGCCAGCAGCGTTCGATCAACATCAGATACGCAGTATTTT
CDR3aa: CASSVRSTSDTQYF
v_gene: TRBV9
j_gene: TRBJ2-3
abundance: -
d_gene: -

CDR3nt: TGTGCCAGCAGTGAAGGACTAGCGGCGCAGTATTTT
CDR3aa: CASSEGLAAQYF
v_gene: TRBV2
j_gene: TRBJ2-3
abundance: -
d_gene: TRBD2

CDR3nt: TGCGCCAGCAGCCCCACTAGCGGGGGCCACGAGCAGTACTTC
CDR3aa: CASSPTSGGHEQYF
v_gene: TRBV5-1
j_gene: TRBJ2-7
abundance: -
d_gene: TRBD2

CDR3nt: TGCGCCAGCAGCATGGATTCGACAACTAACTATGGCTACACCTTC
CDR3aa: CASSMDSTTNYGYTF
v_gene: TRBV5-1
j_gene: TRBJ1-2
abundance: once
d_gene: -

CDR3nt: TGCAGTGCTAGTGGAGGATATCAGCCCCAGCATTTT
CDR3aa: CSASGGYQPQHF
v_gene: TRBV20-1
j_gene: TRBJ1-5
abundance: -
d_gene: -

CDR3nt: TGTGCCAGCAGCTTCAGGGGTTCTGGGGCCAACGTCCTGACTTTC
CDR3aa: CASSFRGSGANVLTF
v_gene: TRBV5-4
j_gene: TRBJ2-6
abundance: -
d_gene: -

CDR3nt: TGTGCCAGCAGCCCCCAGTGGTATAGCACAGATACGCAGTATTTT
CDR3aa: CASSPQWYSTDTQYF
v_gene: TRBV11-2
j_gene: TRBJ2-3
abundance: -
d_gene: -

CDR3nt: TGTGCCAGCAGCCTGGGACAGAGGAATGAAAAACTGTTTTTT
CDR3aa: CASSLGQRNEKLFF
v_gene: TRBV5-4
j_gene: TRBJ1-4
abundance: -
d_gene: TRBD1

CDR3nt: TGTGCTAGTGGTTTGCAACAGGCCCCACACTATGGCTACACCTTC
CDR3aa: CASGLQQAPHYGYTF
v_gene: TRBV12-5
j_gene: TRBJ1-2
abundance: -
d_gene: -

CDR3nt: TGTGCCAGCAGCTATGGGACCTGGAGGGGCCGTACTGAAGCTTTCTTT
CDR3aa: CASSYGTWRGRTEAFF
v_gene: TRBV11-2
j_gene: TRBJ1-1
abundance: once
d_gene: -

CDR3nt: TGTGCTAGTGGTTTGGGGACAGCCCCGACGACCACTGAAGCTTTCTTT
CDR3aa: CASGLGTAPTTTEAFF
v_gene: TRBV12-5
j_gene: TRBJ1-1
abundance: few
d_gene: -

CDR3nt: TGTGCCAGCAGCTTTGGGACAGGGAATCAGCCCCAGCATTTT
CDR3aa: CASSFGTGNQPQHF
v_gene: TRBV9
j_gene: TRBJ1-5
abundance: -
d_gene: TRBD1

CDR3nt: TGCGCCAGCAGCCCTCACCCTAGCGGGGGGGAAAATGAGCAGTTCTTC
CDR3aa: CASSPHPSGGENEQFF
v_gene: TRBV5-1
j_gene: TRBJ2-1
abundance: -
d_gene: TRBD2

CDR3nt: TGTGCCAGCAGCTACCGACAGGGCAATCAGCCCCAGCATTTT
CDR3aa: CASSYRQGNQPQHF
v_gene: TRBV7-8
j_gene: TRBJ1-5
abundance: -
d_gene: -

CDR3nt: TGTGCCAGCAGCCTGATTATGAGGGACTATGGCTACACCTTC
CDR3aa: CASSLIMRDYGYTF
v_gene: TRBV5-4
j_gene: TRBJ1-2
abundance: -
d_gene: -

CDR3nt: TGTGCCAGCAGCCTTACAGGGAGGGCTAATGAAAAACTGTTTTTT
CDR3aa: CASSLTGRANEKLFF
v_gene: TRBV14
j_gene: TRBJ1-4
abundance: -
d_gene: -

CDR3nt: TGTGCCAGCAGTTACGAGCGGGGGGGCCTCTCCGGGGAGCTGTTTTTT
CDR3aa: CASSYERGGLSGELFF
v_gene: TRBV6-5
j_gene: TRBJ2-2
abundance: once
d_gene: TRBD2

CDR3nt: TGTGCCAGCAGTCCGGCCGGGACAGGGGTGGAAGGCTACACCTTC
CDR3aa: CASSPAGTGVEGYTF
v_gene: TRBV28
j_gene: TRBJ1-2
abundance: -
d_gene: TRBD1

CDR3nt: TGTGCCTGGAGTACCTCGAGAGGGACCGGGGAGCTGTTTTTT
CDR3aa: CAWSTSRGTGELFF
v_gene: TRBV30
j_gene: TRBJ2-2
abundance: once
d_gene: -

CDR3nt: TGTGCCAGCAGTGAGCGGGGGGGCCAAGATACGCAGTATTTT
CDR3aa: CASSERGGQDTQYF
v_gene: TRBV6-4
j_gene: TRBJ2-3
abundance: many
d_gene: TRBD2